This T cell receptor beta chain appears in the sequencing data of a study of radiotherapy plus CTLA-4 blockade in lung cancer. Study details: Among patients, roughly 17% showed objective responses, and approximately 30% had disease control. Study-wide results and limits: Early shifts in blood T cell clones, with interferon-beta, reportedly predicted response best.

Sequencing was performed with immunoSEQ multiplex PCR; in TCRdb, only in-frame clones are kept and a portion is missing. The data show approximately 34,000 clones, approximately 70% seen once. Worth noting for this clone: Antigen: not known.

Germline V CDR1 and CDR2: SGHNT, YENEEA. V gave up 2 bases and J gave up 4 bases; unmatched junction bases: 6. The CDR3 extends over 16 amino acids. The receptor was derived from a human donor with non-small cell lung cancer who had stable disease on radiotherapy plus ipilimumab. The sample consisted of peripheral blood, taken from a patient treated with radiotherapy plus ipilimumab. The V gene is TRBV11-3, the J gene TRBJ2-7, with 12 nucleotides matching TRBD1. The CDR3 protein is CASSLPGQGAVYEQYF. The DNA of the CDR3 is TGTGCCAGCAGCTTACCGGGACAGGGGGCGGTTTACGAGCAGTACTTC.